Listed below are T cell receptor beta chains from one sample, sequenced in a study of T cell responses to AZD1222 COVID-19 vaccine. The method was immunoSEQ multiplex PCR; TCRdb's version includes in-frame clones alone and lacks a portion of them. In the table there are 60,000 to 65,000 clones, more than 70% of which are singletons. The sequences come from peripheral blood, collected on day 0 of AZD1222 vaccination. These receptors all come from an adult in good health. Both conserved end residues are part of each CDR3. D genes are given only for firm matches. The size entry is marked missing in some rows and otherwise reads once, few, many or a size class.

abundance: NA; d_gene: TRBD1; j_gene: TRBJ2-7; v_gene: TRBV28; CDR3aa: CASISGTGGYEQYF; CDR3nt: TGTGCCAGCATTTCCGGGACAGGGGGCTACGAGCAGTACTTC
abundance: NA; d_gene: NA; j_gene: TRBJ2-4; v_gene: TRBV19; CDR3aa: CASTNAAQIQYF; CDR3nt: TGTGCCAGTACCAACGCAGCGCAGATTCAGTACTTC
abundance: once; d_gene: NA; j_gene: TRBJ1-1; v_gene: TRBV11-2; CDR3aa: CASSPGPNTEAFF; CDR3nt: TGTGCCAGCAGCCCGGGGCCTAACACTGAAGCTTTCTTT
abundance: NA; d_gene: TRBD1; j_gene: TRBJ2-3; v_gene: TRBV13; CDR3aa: CASSVTGTGADTQYF; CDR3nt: TGTGCCAGCAGCGTTACCGGGACAGGGGCGGATACGCAGTATTTT
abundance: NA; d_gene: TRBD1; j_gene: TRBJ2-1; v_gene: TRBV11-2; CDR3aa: CASSLKGGRGANNEQFF; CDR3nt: TGTGCCAGCAGCTTAAAAGGGGGCAGGGGAGCTAACAATGAGCAGTTCTTC
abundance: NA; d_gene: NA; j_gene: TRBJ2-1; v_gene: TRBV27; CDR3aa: CASSFVPDSYNEQFF; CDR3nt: TGTGCCAGCAGCTTTGTGCCTGACTCCTACAATGAGCAGTTCTTC
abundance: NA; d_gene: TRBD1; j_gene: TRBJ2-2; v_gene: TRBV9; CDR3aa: CASSVVGDRGPNTGELFF; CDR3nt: TGTGCCAGCAGCGTAGTGGGAGACAGGGGACCGAACACCGGGGAGCTGTTTTTT
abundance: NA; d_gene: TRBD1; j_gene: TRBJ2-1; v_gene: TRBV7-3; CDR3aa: CASSFGLRQGPYNEQFF; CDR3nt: TGTGCCAGCAGCTTCGGCCTCCGACAGGGACCCTACAATGAGCAGTTCTTC
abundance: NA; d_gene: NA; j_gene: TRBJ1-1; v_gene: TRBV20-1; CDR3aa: CSAHTPEAFF; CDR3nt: TGCAGTGCTCATACGCCTGAAGCTTTCTTT
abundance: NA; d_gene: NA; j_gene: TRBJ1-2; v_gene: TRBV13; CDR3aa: CASEKGGYGYTF; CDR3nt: TGTGCCAGCGAAAAGGGCGGCTATGGCTACACCTTC
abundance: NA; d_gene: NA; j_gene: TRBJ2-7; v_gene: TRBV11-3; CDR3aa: CASSSNKDEQYF; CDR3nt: TGTGCCAGCAGCTCCAATAAGGACGAGCAGTACTTC
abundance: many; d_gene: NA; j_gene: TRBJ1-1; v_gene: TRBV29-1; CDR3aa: CSVLENTEAFF; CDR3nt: TGCAGCGTTCTGGAGAACACTGAAGCTTTCTTT
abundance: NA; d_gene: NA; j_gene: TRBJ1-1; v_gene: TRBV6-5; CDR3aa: CASRFGQMNTEAFF; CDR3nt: TGTGCCAGCAGATTTGGACAGATGAACACTGAAGCTTTCTTT
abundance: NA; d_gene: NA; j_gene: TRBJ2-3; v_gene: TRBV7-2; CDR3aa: CASSPGPNLDTQYF; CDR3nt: TGTGCCAGCAGCCCGGGACCGAACTTAGATACGCAGTATTTT
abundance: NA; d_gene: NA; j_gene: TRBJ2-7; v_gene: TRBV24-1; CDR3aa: CATSESTTTGEQYF; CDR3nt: TGTGCCACCAGTGAGTCCACGACCACGGGGGAGCAGTACTTC